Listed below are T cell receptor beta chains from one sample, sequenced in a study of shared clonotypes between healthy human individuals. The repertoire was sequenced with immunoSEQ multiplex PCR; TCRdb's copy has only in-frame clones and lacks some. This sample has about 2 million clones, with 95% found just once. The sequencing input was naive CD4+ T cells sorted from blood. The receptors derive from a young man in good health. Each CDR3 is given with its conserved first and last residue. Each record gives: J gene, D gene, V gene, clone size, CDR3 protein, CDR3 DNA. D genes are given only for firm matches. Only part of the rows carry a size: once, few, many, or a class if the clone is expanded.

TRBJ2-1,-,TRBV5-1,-,CASSLGLESSYNEQFF,TGCGCCAGCAGCTTGGGGCTGGAGAGCTCCTACAATGAGCAGTTCTTC
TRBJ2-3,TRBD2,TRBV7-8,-,CASSFASGTDTQYF,TGTGCCAGCAGCTTTGCTAGCGGGACAGATACGCAGTATTTT
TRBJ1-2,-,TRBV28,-,CASSAINYGYTF,TGTGCCAGCAGTGCTATTAACTATGGCTACACCTTC
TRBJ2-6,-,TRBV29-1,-,CSVQGAGANVLTF,TGCAGCGTTCAGGGAGCTGGGGCCAACGTCCTGACTTTC
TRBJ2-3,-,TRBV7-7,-,CASSVLAGNTDTQYF,TGTGCTAGCAGCGTCTTGGCGGGAAACACAGATACGCAGTATTTT
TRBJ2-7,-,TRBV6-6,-,CASRQGSSYEQYF,TGTGCCAGCAGGCAGGGTAGCTCCTACGAGCAGTACTTC
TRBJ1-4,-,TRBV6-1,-,CASSGVATNEKLFF,TGTGCCAGCAGTGGCGTAGCAACTAATGAAAAACTGTTTTTT
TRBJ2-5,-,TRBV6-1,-,CASSPEETQYF,TGTGCCAGCAGTCCCGAGGAGACCCAGTACTTC
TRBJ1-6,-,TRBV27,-,CASSSRPRYNSPLHF,TGTGCCAGCAGTTCTCGCCCGAGGTATAATTCACCCCTCCACTTT
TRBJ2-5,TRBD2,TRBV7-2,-,CASSLALGLVAQYF,TGTGCCAGCAGCTTAGCGCTGGGACTAGTGGCCCAGTACTTC
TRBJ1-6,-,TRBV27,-,CASSFGAPGVGSPLHF,TGTGCCAGCAGTTTTGGAGCCCCAGGGGTAGGTTCACCCCTCCACTTT
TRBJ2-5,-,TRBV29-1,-,CSVEDPGTQYF,TGCAGCGTTGAAGATCCGGGGACCCAGTACTTC
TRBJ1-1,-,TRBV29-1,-,CSVAGTLNTEAFF,TGCAGCGTTGCTGGGACACTGAACACTGAAGCTTTCTTT
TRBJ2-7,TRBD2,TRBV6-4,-,CASSESGSSYEQYF,TGTGCCAGCAGTGAAAGCGGGAGTTCCTACGAGCAGTACTTC
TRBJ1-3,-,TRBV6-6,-,CASTLPDGDSGNTIYF,TGTGCCAGCACCCTCCCGGACGGAGACTCTGGAAACACCATATATTTT
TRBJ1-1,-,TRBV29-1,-,CSVGHLNTEAFF,TGCAGCGTTGGACACCTGAACACTGAAGCTTTCTTT
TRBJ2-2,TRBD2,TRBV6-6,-,CASSLLAGANTGELFF,TGTGCCAGCAGCCTTTTAGCGGGAGCGAACACCGGGGAGCTGTTTTTT
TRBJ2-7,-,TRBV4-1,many,CASSQDSYEQYF,TGCGCCAGCAGCCAAGACTCCTACGAGCAGTACTTC
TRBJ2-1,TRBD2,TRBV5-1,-,CASSLARLAANEQFF,TGCGCCAGCAGCTTGGCCCGGCTAGCGGCCAATGAGCAGTTCTTC
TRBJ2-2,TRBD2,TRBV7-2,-,CASSWGLAGVAGELFF,TGTGCCAGCAGCTGGGGGCTAGCGGGAGTTGCCGGGGAGCTGTTTTTT
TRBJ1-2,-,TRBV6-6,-,CASSSGVNYGYTF,TGTGCCAGCAGTTCCGGGGTTAACTATGGCTACACCTTC
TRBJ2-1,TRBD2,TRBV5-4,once,CASSLSLANNEQFF,TGTGCCAGCAGCTTGTCACTAGCGAACAATGAGCAGTTCTTC
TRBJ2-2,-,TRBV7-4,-,CASSKDTGELFF,TGTGCCAGCAGCAAAGACACCGGGGAGCTGTTTTTT
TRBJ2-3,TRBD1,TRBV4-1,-,CASSEQGDESTDTQYF,TGCGCCAGCAGCGAACAGGGGGATGAGAGCACAGATACGCAGTATTTT
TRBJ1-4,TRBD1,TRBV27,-,CASSPRDRVNEKLFF,TGTGCCAGCAGTCCCCGGGACAGGGTTAATGAAAAACTGTTTTTT
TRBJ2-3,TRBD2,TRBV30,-,CAWSAGRERGSTDTQYF,TGTGCCTGGAGTGCGGGGAGGGAGCGGGGTAGCACAGATACGCAGTATTTT
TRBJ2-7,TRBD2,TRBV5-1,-,CASRPQLAGGEDEQYF,TGCGCCAGCAGGCCGCAACTAGCGGGAGGAGAGGACGAGCAGTACTTC
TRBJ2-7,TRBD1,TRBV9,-,CASSVAGGKYEQYF,TGTGCCAGCAGCGTAGCAGGGGGCAAGTACGAGCAGTACTTC
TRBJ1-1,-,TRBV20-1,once,CSARNTAEAFF,TGCAGTGCTAGGAATACGGCTGAAGCTTTCTTT
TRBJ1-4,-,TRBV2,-,CASSEVYVSSEKLFF,TGTGCCAGCAGTGAAGTTTACGTTTCATCCGAAAAACTGTTTTTT
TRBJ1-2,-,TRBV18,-,CASSPQDNYGYTF,TGTGCCAGCTCACCCCAGGATAACTATGGCTACACCTTC
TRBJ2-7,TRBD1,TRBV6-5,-,CASSWDRDSYEQYF,TGTGCCAGCAGTTGGGACAGGGATTCCTACGAGCAGTACTTC
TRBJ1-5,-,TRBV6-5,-,CASSYKGGNQPQHF,TGTGCCAGCAGTTACAAAGGGGGCAATCAGCCCCAGCATTTT
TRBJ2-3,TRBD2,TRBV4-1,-,CASSQDRLAGGSDTQYF,TGCGCCAGCAGCCAAGATCGCCTAGCGGGGGGTTCAGATACGCAGTATTTT
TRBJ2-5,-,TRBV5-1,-,CASSKRTAQETQYF,TGCGCCAGCAGCAAAAGGACAGCTCAAGAGACCCAGTACTTC
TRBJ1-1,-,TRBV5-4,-,CASSWLAGNTEAFF,TGTGCCAGCAGCTGGCTGGCAGGGAACACTGAAGCTTTCTTT